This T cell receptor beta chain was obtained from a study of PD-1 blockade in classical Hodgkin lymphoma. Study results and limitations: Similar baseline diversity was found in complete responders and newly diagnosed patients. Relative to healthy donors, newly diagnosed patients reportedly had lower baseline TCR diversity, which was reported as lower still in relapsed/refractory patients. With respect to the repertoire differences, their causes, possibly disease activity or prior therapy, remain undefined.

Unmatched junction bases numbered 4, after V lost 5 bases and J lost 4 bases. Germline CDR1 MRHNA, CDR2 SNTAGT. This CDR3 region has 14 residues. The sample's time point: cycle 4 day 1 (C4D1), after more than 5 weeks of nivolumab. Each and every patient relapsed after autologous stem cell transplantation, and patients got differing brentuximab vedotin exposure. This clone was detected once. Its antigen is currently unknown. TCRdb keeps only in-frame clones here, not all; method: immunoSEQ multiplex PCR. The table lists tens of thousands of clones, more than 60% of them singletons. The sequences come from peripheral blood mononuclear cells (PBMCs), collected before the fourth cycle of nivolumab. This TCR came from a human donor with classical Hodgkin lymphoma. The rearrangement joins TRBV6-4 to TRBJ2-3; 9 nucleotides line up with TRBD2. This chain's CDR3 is CASSQRGVADTQYF. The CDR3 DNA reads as TGTGCCAGCAGTCAGCGGGGGGTAGCAGATACGCAGTATTTT.